Below are 12 T cell receptor beta chains sequenced from a single sample in a study of shared clonotypes between healthy human individuals. Produced via immunoSEQ multiplex PCR; TCRdb's table is partial and in-frame only. The sample holds 2 million to 2.5 million clones; under 97% are singletons and the top ten take approximately 0.13%. The sequenced sample was naive CD4+ T cells sorted from blood. Specified subset: CD45RA+ positively selected. These receptors originate from a man aged 18 to 30 in good health.

Concerning this clone: Other DNA sequences in the same sample also yield this CDR3. V and J are TRBV6-6 and TRBJ2-7; TRBD1 aligns across 8 bases. The germline gives CDR1 MNHNY, CDR2 SVGAGI (reference sequence). J gave up 2 bases and V 0 bases, and 0 bases lay outside the gene matches. The CDR3 contains 14 residues. The CDR3, as DNA: TGTGCCAGCAGTTACTCACAGGGGGCCTACGAGCAGTACTTC. Translated: CASSYSQGAYEQYF.

This rearrangement joins TRBV4-2 to TRBJ1-4; D might be TRBD1 (6 bases). V was shortened by 1 base and J by 8 bases, with 11 bases between the two germline ends. This CDR3 is 14 amino acids long. The germline CDR1 and CDR2 sequences are LGHNA and YNFKEQ. This chain's CDR3 is CASSQGVTGEKLFF. CDR3 coding DNA: TGTGCCAGCAGCCAAGGGGTTACAGGGGAAAAACTGTTTTTT.

The chain is built from TRBV7-2 and TRBJ2-3; 10 bases fit TRBD2. The length of the CDR3 is 18 residues. CDR1 SGHTA and CDR2 FQGNSA come from the germline V gene. After removal of 3 bases from V and 4 bases from J, the junction contained 13 bases not matched to a gene. The CDR3 reads CASSLMPRYSGGPDTQYF. CDR3 bases: TGTGCCAGCAGCTTGATGCCCCGTTATAGCGGGGGGCCAGATACGCAGTATTTT.

The chain carries TRBV21-1 and TRBJ2-1; TRBD2, as called in the table, went unchecked against the DNA. TRBV21-1 is marked as a pseudogene. The CDR3 is 16 residues long. CDR3 coding DNA: TGTGCCAGCAGCATTATAGAGCTCAAGAACCACAATGAGCAGTTCTTC. This translates into CASSIIELKNHNEQFF.

The chain employs TRBV7-9 and TRBJ1-1; 9 bases align to TRBD1. Germline V lookup: CDR1 SEHNR, CDR2 FQNEAQ (reference sequence). V lost 5 bases and J lost 4; bases outside the gene matches: 8. The CDR3 totals 15 residues. DNA for the CDR3: TGTGCCAGCAGCCCGTACAGGGGGCCTGGCACTGAAGCTTTCTTT. It specifies CASSPYRGPGTEAFF.

This sequence joins TRBV5-4 and TRBJ2-1; maybe TRBD1 (5 bases). CDR1 is SGHNT and CDR2 is YYREEE in the germline V gene (reference sequence). Deletions cut 1 base from V and 5 bases from J, with 7 bases between. This CDR3 has 13 amino acids. The CDR3 nucleotides are TGTGCCAGCAGCTTGACAGGTCACAATGAGCAGTTCTTC. Its protein product is CASSLTGHNEQFF.

The chain combines TRBV5-4 with TRBJ1-2; 7 bases line up with TRBD1. CDR1 is SGHNT and CDR2 is YYREEE in the germline V gene (reference sequence). The ends lost 0 bases at V and 4 bases at J; junction bases unmatched: 9. This CDR3 is built from 16 residues. The CDR3 region is CASSLGSTGVVYGYTF. CDR3 coding DNA: TGTGCCAGCAGCTTGGGTTCCACAGGGGTCGTCTATGGCTACACCTTC. Variable domain in full (rest from reference TRBV5-4 and TRBJ1-2): ETGVTQSPTHLIKTRGQQVTLRCSSQSGHNTVSWYQQALGQGPQFIFQYYREEENGRGNFPPRFSGLQFPNYSSELNVNALELDDSALYLCASSLGSTGVVYGYTFGSGTRLTVV.

The V and J genes are TRBV10-3 and TRBJ2-5, with D perhaps TRBD2 (8 bases). Trimming pared 6 bases from V and 1 base from J, leaving 18 bases between. Germline CDR1 and CDR2: ENHRY and SYGVKD. This CDR3 is 16 amino acids long. The CDR3 here is CAISLGGGGTQETQYF. For the CDR3, the DNA is TGTGCCATCAGCTTAGGGGGCGGGGGGACCCAAGAGACCCAGTACTTC.

For this clone: At the DNA level, this CDR3 is encoded by other sequences in the same sample as well. This sequence joins TRBV6-5 and TRBJ2-5; no clear D. The CDR3 runs 13 residues. The V gene's germline CDR1 is MNHEY and CDR2 SVGAGI. The germline V and J ends were trimmed by 2 bases and 4 bases, with 8 bases remaining between them. CDR3 protein: CASSYVGGETQYF. The CDR3 DNA reads as TGTGCCAGCAGTTACGTGGGTGGAGAGACCCAGTACTTC.

V is TRBV6-5 and J is TRBJ2-7, with D possibly matching TRBD1 (6 bases). The CDR3 is 13 residues long. V lost 5 bases to trimming and J lost 9 bases, with 17 bases between them. Looked up from germline, CDR1 is MNHEY and CDR2 is SVGAGI. The CDR3 sequence: CASSPYTGQGQYF. CDR3 DNA: TGTGCCAGCAGTCCTTACACAGGGCAAGGGCAGTACTTC.

This clone was seen only a few times. V and J are TRBV10-3 and TRBJ1-1, with 7 bases lining up with TRBD1. The V and J ends lost 10 bases and 3 bases, in that order; junction bases with no gene match: 8. This CDR3 has 13 residues. Germline CDR1 is ENHRY and CDR2 is SYGVKD. This CDR3 reads CATQGERDTEAFF. CDR3 nucleotides: TGTGCCACCCAGGGGGAGCGAGACACTGAAGCTTTCTTT.

The rearrangement uses TRBV30 and TRBJ2-7; D is ambiguous. Germline V gene data show CDR1 as GTSNPN and CDR2 as SVGIG (reference sequence). This CDR3 has 12 amino acids. Trimming removed 1 base from V and 4 bases from J, with 8 bases in between. The CDR3 nucleotides are TGTGCCTGGAGTGCGAGTACGTACGAGCAGTACTTC. Translating it yields CAWSASTYEQYF.